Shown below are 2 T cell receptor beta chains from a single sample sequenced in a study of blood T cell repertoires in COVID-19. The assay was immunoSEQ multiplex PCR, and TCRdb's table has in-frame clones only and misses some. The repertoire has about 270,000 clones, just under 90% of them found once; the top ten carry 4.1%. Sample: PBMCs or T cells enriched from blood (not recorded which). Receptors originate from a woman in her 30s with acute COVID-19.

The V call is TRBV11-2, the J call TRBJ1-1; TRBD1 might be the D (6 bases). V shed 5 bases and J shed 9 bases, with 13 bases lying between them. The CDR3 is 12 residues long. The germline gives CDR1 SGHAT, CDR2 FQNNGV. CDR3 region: CASSRNREKAFF. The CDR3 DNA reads TGTGCCAGCAGCAGGAACAGGGAGAAAGCTTTCTTT.

The CDR3 protein is CASSPNRESEAFF. CDR3 in DNA: TGTGCCAGCTCGCCAAACAGGGAGTCTGAAGCTTTCTTT. The chain is built from TRBV18 and TRBJ1-1; D perhaps matches TRBD1 (6 bases). Looked up from germline, CDR1 is KGHSH and CDR2 is LQKENI. Trimming took off 6 bases at V and 6 bases at J, with 14 bases between the two ends. The CDR3 contains 13 residues.